This T cell receptor beta chain was obtained from a study of chemoradiotherapy in HPV16-positive cancers. Study-level findings and limits: In HPV16-positive patients, HPV-responsive T-cell expansion tracked better recurrence-free survival.

The V and J ends lost 0 bases and 0 bases respectively, with 8 bases between them. Per germline, CDR1 ENHRY and CDR2 SYGVKD. This CDR3 has 15 residues. Only in-frame clones appear in the TCRdb table, and some are missing; sequencing was by immunoSEQ multiplex PCR. The table lists several thousand clones, about 74% of them singletons. About this clone: Antigen unknown.

The source material was tumor tissue, sampled from a patient who underwent chemoradiotherapy. The rearrangement links TRBV10-3 to TRBJ1-1; D gene unclear. This receptor was identified in a human donor with HPV-associated anogenital cancer. Written as DNA, the CDR3 is TGTGCCATCAGTGAGTCGGGCCGGGTGAACACTGAAGCTTTCTTT. This encodes CAISESGRVNTEAFF.